The entry below describes one TCR beta chain. Sequenced by immunoSEQ multiplex PCR; TCRdb stores in-frame clones only, minus some. The sample includes some 50,000 clones, 70% to 90% of them seen just once. The data derive from a study of blood T cell repertoires in COVID-19. Overall study: Italy, Spain and the United States were the sources of the convalescent and acute COVID-19 samples. PBMCs, B-cell-depleted T cells, or T cells provided the cDNA or gDNA that made up the material.

This sequence was found in a man of 80 years or more with acute or convalescent COVID-19. The source material was peripheral blood.

The CDR3 nucleotides are TGTGCCAGCAGCCAAGACAGAAGTCCTGAAGCTTTCTTT. It encodes CASSQDRSPEAFF. The V gene is TRBV3-1 (or the pseudogene TRBV3-2), the J gene TRBJ1-1; no reliable D call. The V end was cut by 0 bases, the J end by 6 bases, with 8 bases between. Germline CDR1 and CDR2: LGHDT and YNNKEL (reference sequence). The CDR3 covers 13 residues.